This paragraph covers one T cell receptor (beta chain) sequence. Its cognate antigen is unknown. This record belongs to a study of cytotoxic CD8 clonotypes in ibrutinib-treated CLL. In the study overall: In all, about a dozen patients were relapsed/refractory, approximately 16 were treatment-naive and roughly 18 were IGHV unmutated. Study-wide results and caveats: Rising at ibrutinib response, clonality subsequently fell back toward baseline at progression. Treatment left the uncommon public clonotypes either contracted or stable in frequency. Baseline levels of clonality went above those of age-matched healthy donors and moved with circulating CD8+ T-cell counts.

J lost 2 bases, V lost 7 bases, and 7 bases had no gene match. This CDR3 contains 14 residues. CDR1 and CDR2 from the germline V gene are MNHEY and SMNVEV (reference sequence). This table comes from immunoSEQ multiplex PCR, and its TCRdb copy is limited to in-frame clones, with some not included. The sample lists hundreds of thousands of clones, 70% to 75% occurring once. The TCR comes from a human donor with chronic lymphocytic leukemia. The V call is TRBV27, the J call TRBJ1-1; 7 bases match TRBD1. This sample comprised PBMCs, obtained after 12 months of ibrutinib treatment. CDR3 nucleotides: TGTGCCAGCACCAGGACAGGAGCTAACACTGAAGCTTTCTTT. It yields the protein CASTRTGANTEAFF.